This TCR beta chain stems from a study of identical twins. Study results and caveats: Memory repertoires showed no such pattern, whereas abundant cord blood beta clonotypes carried fewer insertions.

This CDR3 contains 14 residues. V shed 5 bases and J shed 3 bases, with 12 bases lying between them. Germline CDR1 and CDR2: SGDLS and YYNGEE. In TCRdb, the 5' RACE reads were re-called with MiXCR into one record per CDR3 protein. Among roughly 700,000 distinct CDR3 sequences listed, over 8.5% were seen once. This clonotype was counted a few times. The antigen remains undetermined. These same records also appear under a second study, on yellow fever vaccine responses in identical twins.

This chain joins TRBV9 and TRBJ2-1; D is perhaps TRBD2 (6 bases). Sequencing was done on a sample of PBMCs. The TCR was taken from a woman younger than 35 in good health. The CDR3 region is CASSATGGYNEQFF. In nucleotides, the CDR3 is TGTGCCAGCAGTGCCACCGGGGGCTACAATGAGCAGTTCTTC.